This T cell receptor beta chain stems from a study of CD8 T cells in ankylosing spondylitis. Scientists made TCR beta libraries using quantitative 5'-RACE with molecular barcodes. Via MiXCR, TCRdb re-called the 5' RACE reads, giving one row per CDR3 protein. The data show hundreds of thousands of distinct CDR3 sequences, roughly 20% seen once. This clonotype has more than one count but fewer than ten. Its matching antigen is unknown. The CDR3 has 14 residues. V lost 4 bases and J lost 3, with 15 bases in between. Germline V gives CDR1 SQVTM, CDR2 ANQGSEA. Study-wide results and limits: Researchers report that disease-linked clones proved CD8+ and relatively rare in peripheral blood. The study identified a TCR beta motif of roughly eight highly homologous variants that appeared characteristic of ankylosing spondylitis blood.

Material for sequencing was blood, either unsorted or a sorted T cell fraction (not recorded which). This clonotype was sampled from a female donor with ankylosing spondylitis or in good health (not recorded which). This chain connects TRBV29-1 to TRBJ1-1; D is perhaps TRBD1 (5 bases). The CDR3 coding sequence is TGCAGCGTTGGCCAGGGACGGTGGTACACTGAAGCTTTCTTT. Encoded protein: CSVGQGRWYTEAFF.